This TCR beta chain was sequenced during a study of tumor-infiltrating lymphocytes in primary liver carcinoma. Study context: Sample yields of productive TCRbeta reads, ranging from roughly 3.65 to 7.13 million, were similar across tissue types. Findings and limits, study-wide: Tumor-adjacent and tumor-blood pairs shared less of their repertoires than tumor region pairs shared. Tumors significantly exceeded blood in top-250-clone fraction (p = 0.039).

Researchers generated TCR beta cDNA from 500 ng of total RNA, relying on a constant-region primer. ARM-PCR, slightly modified, supplied the TCR beta libraries through three nested multiplex PCR rounds. The first two PCR rounds used TRBV1-TRBV30 primers with a Cbeta primer, 10 cycles each. One entry per CDR3 protein, called by TCRdb with MiXCR from the multiplex PCR reads. The sample lists 30,000 to 40,000 distinct CDR3 sequences, less than 85% occurring once. In germline, CDR1 is LGHNA, CDR2 YNFKEQ. The CDR3 covers 14 residues. The source material, roughly 18-30 mg of unsorted bulk tissue, was used to co-extract RNA and DNA. Sampling of each tumor involved five separate regions. Concerning this clonotype: What it binds is unknown. Lacking the conserved final phenylalanine or tryptophan, this CDR3 likely reflects a read error.

Source material: liver tumor tissue from sampling region 4. Subset indicated: tumor region T4, right-lateral pole. The chain joins TRBV4-2 to TRBJ1-1, with a weak D call TRBD1 (5 bases). The TCR sequence derives from a man aged 35 to 55 with primary liver carcinoma and hepatitis B virus infection. This CDR3 is CVSSQDRGSTEAFS. The CDR3 coding sequence is TGTGTCAGCAGCCAAGATCGGGGGAGCACTGAAGCTTTCTCT.